This T cell receptor (beta chain) was recovered during a study of cytotoxic CD8 clonotypes in ibrutinib-treated CLL (dated by TCRdb to the early 2020s). Background on the whole study: The cohort was composed of approximately 11 relapsed/refractory and about 15 treatment-naive patients; IGHV unmutated status was identified in some 17 patients. Responses were partial in around 24 patients and complete in 2; after median about 70 months follow-up, some 15 stayed in remission and about twelve progressed. Samples at response were collected after a median of 12 months of treatment, with a range of 6 to 36 months. On average, each sample had approximately 280,000 productive templates and more than 75,000 productive rearrangements. Longitudinal samples were obtainable from about 30% of the 86 participants in the trial. Cryopreserved peripheral blood mononuclear cells were collected before treatment, at response, and at either disease progression or sustained remission. Patients were still on ibrutinib when every remission and progressive disease sample was collected.

V loses 5 bases of germline sequence and J loses 6 bases, and the interval between the two ends is 7 bases. The CDR3, from cysteine to phenylalanine, totals 12 residues. The retained sequence is limited to the CDR3, 36 bases, with the frame set at the first base. The germline V gene specifies SGHAT as CDR1 and FQNNGV as CDR2. For TCR beta library preparation, 1.5 to 2 micrograms of genomic DNA were isolated from cryopreserved PBMCs. Longitudinal blood samples from CLL patients on ibrutinib monotherapy underwent high-throughput TCR beta sequencing. The patients took part in an open-label, single-center phase 2 trial of ibrutinib monotherapy. As for this clone: There is no known antigen for this receptor. No base-level quality is on record; no much larger clone is a single base apart.

Overall results and qualifications from the work: Sustained-remission and progressing patients did not have matched sampling times, and lymph node repertoires were not examined. Baseline clonality exceeded that of age-matched healthy donors and correlated strongly with circulating CD8+ T-cell counts. At ibrutinib response clonality went up, during sustained remission it held steady, and at progression it dropped back toward baseline. Public clonotypes were rare and either shrank or stayed stable during treatment, and the rise in clonality at ibrutinib response reflected expansion of private clonotypes.

On a MiSeq, deep resolution sequencing aimed for a depth between 1 in 1 million and 1 in 200,000 T cells, with each clonotype covered about 9.2x on average. TCR beta libraries were generated with the immunoSEQ hsTCRB Kit. Processing in the source paper ran as follows. The data were analyzed with ImmunoSEQ Analyzer and ImmunoSEQ Data Assistant, and V, D and J gene assignments followed IMGT definitions. Clonality was computed as one minus normalized Shannon entropy of productive rearrangement frequencies, ranging from 0 to 1. Public clonotype analysis was restricted to overrepresented clonotypes comprising at least 0.05% of each patient's repertoire. About a dozen age-matched healthy donor repertoires from immuneACCESS served as clonality controls. The clones in this table, taken by TCRdb from immuneACCESS, are in-frame only. Not every clone is retained; where verified, under half of the shortfall comes from an unresolved V gene, and the cause of the rest is unknown. That table furnishes V, J and clone size, whereas the DNA furnished D and trimming. The sample table shows about 140,000 clones, and 75% to 85% are seen once. The ten largest clones add up to 7.6% of the sample.

The chain was built from TRBV11-2 and TRBJ2-2; the D gene cannot be named for sure. Source: PBMCs, taken after 36 months of ibrutinib treatment. The receptor's source is a human donor with chronic lymphocytic leukemia. The CDR3 region: CASSLTSGELFF. The nucleotides are TGTGCCAGCAGCCTCACCTCCGGGGAGCTGTTTTTT.